The 6 T cell receptor beta chains in this list originate from one sample, sequenced in a study of beta chain features in type 1 diabetes. Broader study findings: Patients with Type 1 diabetes showed moderately but significantly shorter TCRB CDR3s in all four CD4+ subsets.

As every portion of the isolated RNA was reverse transcribed, the sequencing read expressed TCRB transcripts. Libraries were prepared by immunoSEQ multiplex PCR; TCRdb keeps only in-frame clonotypes and omits some of them. The sample shows nearly 700,000 clones, 13% of them seen only once. Their cognate antigens are unknown. The sample taken for sequencing was naive CD4+ T cells from blood. These receptors were obtained from a man between 18 and 29 years old with type 1 diabetes.

The chain recombines TRBV27 with TRBJ1-1, with unresolved D. This CDR3 is built from 14 residues. The V gene's germline CDR1 is MNHEY and CDR2 SMNVEV (reference sequence). Trimming shortened V by 5 bases and J by 0 bases, and 10 bases separated the two germline ends. CDR3 region: CASSPRGLNTEAFF. CDR3 nucleotide sequence: TGTGCCAGCAGTCCCCGCGGCTTGAACACTGAAGCTTTCTTT.

The chain couples TRBV7-9 to TRBJ1-2; 12 bases are shared with TRBD1. The ends lost 5 bases at V and 7 bases at J; junction bases unmatched: 8. The CDR3 is 15 amino acids. The germline CDR1 and CDR2 sequences are SEHNR and FQNEAQ (reference sequence). CDR3 sequence reads: CASSAGTGGAGGYTF. CDR3 DNA: TGTGCCAGCAGCGCCGGGACAGGGGGCGCGGGTGGCTACACCTTC. The whole variable domain, filled in from reference TRBV7-9 and TRBJ1-2, reads DTGVSQNPRHKITKRGQNVTFRCDPISEHNRLYWYRQTLGQGPEFLTYFQNEAQLEKSRLLSDRFSAERPKGSFSTLEIQRTEQGDSAMYLCASSAGTGGAGGYTFGSGTRLTVV.

The table lists this clone with a few counts. V usage is TRBV25-1 and J usage is TRBJ1-2; no reliable D call. Germline CDR1 MGHDK, CDR2 SYGVNS. The CDR3 loop spans 13 amino acids. The ends were cut back, 2 bases at V and 8 bases at J, with 12 bases in the middle. The CDR3 spells CASSERATRGYTF. Written as DNA, the CDR3 is TGTGCCAGCAGTGAACGGGCCACTCGCGGCTACACCTTC.

This clone has only a few counts. The V gene is TRBV19, the J gene TRBJ1-1, with 9 bases matching TRBD1. The CDR3 extends over 13 amino acids. CDR1 is LNHDA and CDR2 is SQIVND in the germline V gene (reference sequence). Losses at the gene ends were 6 bases for V and 7 bases for J; bases not matched to a gene: 6. CDR3 bases: TGTGCCAGTAGGGTGACAGGGGGAAATGAAGCTTTCTTT. Its translation is CASRVTGGNEAFF.

This clone came up a few times. The rearrangement uses TRBV27 and TRBJ2-5; weak D call: TRBD2 (6 bases). The CDR3 length is 16 residues. Germline values: CDR1 MNHEY, CDR2 SMNVEV (reference sequence). V lost 6 bases to trimming and J lost 5 bases, with 22 bases between them. This CDR3 reads CASSSTRPALGETQYF. Written as DNA, the CDR3 is TGTGCCAGCAGCTCGACTAGACCGGCTTTGGGGGAGACCCAGTACTTC.

The chain carries TRBV7-2 and TRBJ1-4; maybe TRBD1 (5 bases). Germline V gene lookup returns CDR1 SGHTA and CDR2 FQGNSA. Trimming removed 5 bases from V and 10 bases from J, with 17 bases in between. This CDR3 has 14 residues. CDR3 DNA: TGTGCCAGCAGCCACCGGGGGGATCAGGGAAAACTGTTTTTT. This encodes CASSHRGDQGKLFF.